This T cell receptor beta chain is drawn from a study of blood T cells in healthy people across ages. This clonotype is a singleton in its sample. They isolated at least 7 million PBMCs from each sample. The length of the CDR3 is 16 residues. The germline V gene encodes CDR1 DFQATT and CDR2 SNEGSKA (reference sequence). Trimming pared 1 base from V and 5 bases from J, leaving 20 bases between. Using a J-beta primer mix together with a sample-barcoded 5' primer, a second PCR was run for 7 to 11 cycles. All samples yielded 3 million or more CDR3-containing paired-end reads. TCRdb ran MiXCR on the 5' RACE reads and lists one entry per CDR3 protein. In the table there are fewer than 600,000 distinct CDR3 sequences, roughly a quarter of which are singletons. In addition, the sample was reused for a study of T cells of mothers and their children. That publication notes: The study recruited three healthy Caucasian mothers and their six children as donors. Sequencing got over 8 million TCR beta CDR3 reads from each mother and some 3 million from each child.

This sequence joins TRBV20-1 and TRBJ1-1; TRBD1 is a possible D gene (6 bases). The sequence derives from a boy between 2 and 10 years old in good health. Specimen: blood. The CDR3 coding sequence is TGCAGTGCTAGAGCTACAGGGTGGGGGAGATTAACTGAAGCTTTCTTT. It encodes CSARATGWGRLTEAFF.